These T cell receptor beta chains were read from a single sample in a study of T cells in Graves' hyperthyroidism and ophthalmopathy. Each CDR3 protein is one row after TCRdb ran MiXCR on the multiplex PCR reads. In the table there are around 340,000 distinct CDR3 sequences, approximately 15% of which are singletons. The specimen sequenced was blood. Receptors originate from a woman aged 30 to 39 with Graves' hyperthyroidism. The CDR3 runs from the conserved cysteine through the conserved F or W. D genes are given only for firm matches. Clone sizes are given selectively: once, few, many, or a class where the clone is expanded.

D: NA
size: NA
V: TRBV7-2
J: TRBJ1-2
DNA: TGTGCCAGCAGCTTAGGGGGGGGGCAGTTCCTCCTCACCTTC
CDR3: CASSLGGGQFLLTF

D: NA
size: many
V: TRBV13
J: TRBJ1-4
DNA: TGTGCCAGCAGCTTAGGTACGCTAGTGGGCCAAAATGAAAAACTGTTTTTT
CDR3: CASSLGTLVGQNEKLFF

D: NA
size: many
V: TRBV28
J: TRBJ1-4
DNA: TGTGCCACCGCAGGAGGGCCGGAGGAAAAACTGTTTTTT
CDR3: CATAGGPEEKLFF

D: NA
size: many
V: TRBV11-2
J: TRBJ2-5
DNA: TGTGCCAGCAGCCAGGACTTTTGGAGAGAAGAGACCCAGTACTTC
CDR3: CASSQDFWREETQYF

D: NA
size: many
V: TRBV12-3/TRBV12-4
J: TRBJ1-1
DNA: TGTGCCAGCAGTTTAGAAATCGGCGCTGAAGCTTTCTTT
CDR3: CASSLEIGAEAFF

D: NA
size: NA
V: TRBV20-1
J: TRBJ2-2
DNA: TGCAGAGCTAGGAACTTGGCCAACACCGGGGAGCTGTTTTTT
CDR3: CRARNLANTGELFF

D: TRBD2
size: NA
V: TRBV20-1
J: TRBJ2-3
DNA: TGCAGTGCTAGCGGGAGGGAGGGAGCAGGCACAGATACGCAGTATTTT
CDR3: CSASGREGAGTDTQYF

D: NA
size: few
V: TRBV9
J: TRBJ1-1
DNA: TGTGCCAGCAGCGTGGGAGGATCAACGTTGAACACTGAAGCTTTCTTT
CDR3: CASSVGGSTLNTEAFF

D: TRBD2
size: NA
V: TRBV9
J: TRBJ2-3
DNA: TGTGCCAGCAGCCTCCGGACTAGCGGGAGTGATACGCAGTATTTT
CDR3: CASSLRTSGSDTQYF

D: TRBD1
size: many
V: TRBV28
J: TRBJ1-1
DNA: TGTGCCATACAGGGGTCATTGAACACTGAAGCTTTCTTT
CDR3: CAIQGSLNTEAFF

D: TRBD2
size: NA
V: TRBV7-9
J: TRBJ2-1
DNA: TGTGCCAGCAGCCCCTTAGCGGGTATCCCCAATGAGCAGTTCTTC
CDR3: CASSPLAGIPNEQFF

D: NA
size: many
V: TRBV20-1
J: TRBJ2-3
DNA: TGCAGTGCTAGAAGGTCCTCCACAGATACGCAGTATTTT
CDR3: CSARRSSTDTQYF

D: NA
size: NA
V: TRBV24-1
J: TRBJ1-5
DNA: TGTGCCACCTCTGGGTTACAGAATCAGCCCCAGCATTTT
CDR3: CATSGLQNQPQHF

D: NA
size: NA
V: TRBV4-2
J: TRBJ2-5
DNA: TGTGCCAGCAGCCAAGAGGACGGGACCCAGTACTTC
CDR3: CASSQEDGTQYF

D: NA
size: NA
V: TRBV4-3
J: TRBJ1-1
DNA: TGCGCCAGCAGCCAAGATTCAGGGGCCGGTCGACCTTTCTTT
CDR3: CASSQDSGAGRPFF

D: NA
size: many
V: TRBV11-2
J: TRBJ2-7
DNA: TGTGCCAGCAGCTTAGCTACTTATTCCAGCGAGCAGTACTTC
CDR3: CASSLATYSSEQYF

D: NA
size: few
V: TRBV20-1
J: TRBJ2-3
DNA: TGCAGTGCTAGACCTTTCGGGGCTGGCACAGATACGCAGTATTTT
CDR3: CSARPFGAGTDTQYF

D: TRBD2
size: many
V: TRBV11-1
J: TRBJ2-3
DNA: TGTGCCAGCAGCGACGCGGGACTAGCGGCTTCCACAGATACGCAGTATTTT
CDR3: CASSDAGLAASTDTQYF

D: NA
size: many
V: TRBV20-1
J: TRBJ2-5
DNA: TGCAGTGGAACTAGCTCCGAGACCCAGTACTTC
CDR3: CSGTSSETQYF

D: TRBD2
size: few
V: TRBV7-2
J: TRBJ2-1
DNA: TGTGCCAGCAGCTTAGATAGGACTAGCGTAGAGCAGTTCTTC
CDR3: CASSLDRTSVEQFF

D: NA
size: many
V: TRBV7-2
J: TRBJ2-5
DNA: TGTGCCAGCAGCCCCCCCCCGGGAACAGGGGAGACCCAGTACTTC
CDR3: CASSPPPGTGETQYF

D: NA
size: many
V: TRBV27
J: TRBJ1-1
DNA: TGTGCCAGCAGTCCCCTGGGGGGGGCAAAGGAAGCTTTCTTT
CDR3: CASSPLGGAKEAFF

D: TRBD1
size: many
V: TRBV20-1
J: TRBJ1-6
DNA: TGCAGTGCTACTCCACAGGGGTCAAGTTCACCCCTCCACTTT
CDR3: CSATPQGSSSPLHF

D: TRBD1
size: many
V: TRBV2
J: TRBJ2-5
DNA: TGTGCCAGCAGTGAAGTGCGAGACAGGGGTATGGAGACCCAGTACTTC
CDR3: CASSEVRDRGMETQYF

D: NA
size: NA
V: TRBV30
J: TRBJ2-7
DNA: TGTGCCTGGAGCCCATCCCGACTACCGACTTCCTACGAGCAGTACTTC
CDR3: CAWSPSRLPTSYEQYF

D: TRBD2
size: many
V: TRBV2
J: TRBJ2-7
DNA: TGTGCCAGCAGTCCGGGACTAGCCCGCTACGAGCAGTACTTC
CDR3: CASSPGLARYEQYF

D: NA
size: NA
V: TRBV10-1
J: TRBJ2-3
DNA: TGCGCCAGCAGTGATGGCTCGATCCTCACAGATACGCAGTATTTT
CDR3: CASSDGSILTDTQYF

D: NA
size: many
V: TRBV20-1
J: TRBJ2-2
DNA: TGCAGTGCTAGGTCACAGAACAACGGGGAGCTGTTTTTT
CDR3: CSARSQNNGELFF

D: NA
size: few
V: TRBV14
J: TRBJ1-1
DNA: TGTGCCAGCAGCCCCTTAGGGGGGCTCACTGAAGCTTTCTTT
CDR3: CASSPLGGLTEAFF

D: TRBD1
size: few
V: TRBV18
J: TRBJ2-7
DNA: TGTGCCAGCTCACCACCGGGCAGGGGGCTGGACGAGCAGTACTTC
CDR3: CASSPPGRGLDEQYF

D: NA
size: many
V: TRBV2
J: TRBJ2-7
DNA: TGTGCCAGCAGGCAGACCTACGAGCAGTACTTC
CDR3: CASRQTYEQYF

D: NA
size: many
V: TRBV29-1
J: TRBJ2-7
DNA: TGCAGCGTTGAAACTGGGGACGAGCAGTACTTC
CDR3: CSVETGDEQYF

D: TRBD1
size: NA
V: TRBV19
J: TRBJ2-1
DNA: TGTGCCAGTAGTATCCGGACAGGGTGGGATGAGCAGTTCTTC
CDR3: CASSIRTGWDEQFF

D: NA
size: many
V: TRBV6-2/TRBV6-3
J: TRBJ2-1
DNA: TGTGCCAGCAAGTTGGACTCCGGGGACAATGAGCAGTTCTTC
CDR3: CASKLDSGDNEQFF

D: NA
size: NA
V: TRBV5-1
J: TRBJ1-1
DNA: TGCGCCAGCAGCAGACCCGGGACGCCGGAAGCTTTCTTT
CDR3: CASSRPGTPEAFF

D: NA
size: many
V: TRBV11-3
J: TRBJ2-2
DNA: TGTGCCAGCAGCTGGACCGTCATGGGGGAGCTGTTTTTT
CDR3: CASSWTVMGELFF

D: TRBD2
size: many
V: TRBV11-1
J: TRBJ2-3
DNA: TGTGCCAGCAGCTTAGAAATAGCGGGTGGTAGCACAGATACGCAGTATTTT
CDR3: CASSLEIAGGSTDTQYF

D: TRBD2
size: NA
V: TRBV5-8
J: TRBJ2-7
DNA: TGTGCCAGCAGCCGGGGCCCTCTAGCGGGACAAACCTACGAGCAGTACTTC
CDR3: CASSRGPLAGQTYEQYF